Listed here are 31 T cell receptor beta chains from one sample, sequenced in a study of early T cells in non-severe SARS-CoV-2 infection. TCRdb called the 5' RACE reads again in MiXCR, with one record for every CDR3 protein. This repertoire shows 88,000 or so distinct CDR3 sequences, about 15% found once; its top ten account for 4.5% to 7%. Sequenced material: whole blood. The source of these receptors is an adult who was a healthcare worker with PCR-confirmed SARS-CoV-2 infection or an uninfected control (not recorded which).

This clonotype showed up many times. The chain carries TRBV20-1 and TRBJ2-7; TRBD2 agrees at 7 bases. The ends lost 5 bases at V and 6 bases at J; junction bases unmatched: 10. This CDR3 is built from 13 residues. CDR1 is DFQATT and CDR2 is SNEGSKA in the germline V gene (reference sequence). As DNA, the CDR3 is TGCAGTGCTTTACCTCTGCGGGGGAGCGAGCAGTACTTC. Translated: CSALPLRGSEQYF.

CDR3 in DNA: TGCAGTGCTAGGGAGCAGGGAGGGGAGCAGTACTTC. This translates into CSAREQGGEQYF. The rearrangement links TRBV20-1 to TRBJ2-7; TRBD2 aligns across 7 bases. CDR1 is DFQATT and CDR2 is SNEGSKA in the germline V gene (reference sequence). The CDR3 sequence is 12 residues long. Trimming removed 3 bases from V and 7 bases from J; junction bases left unmatched: 6.

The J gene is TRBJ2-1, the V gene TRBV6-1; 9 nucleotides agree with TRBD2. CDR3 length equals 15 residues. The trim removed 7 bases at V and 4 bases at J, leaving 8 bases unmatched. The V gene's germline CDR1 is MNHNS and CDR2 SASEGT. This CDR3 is CASIPLLAGYNEQFF. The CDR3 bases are TGTGCCAGCATCCCCCTCCTAGCGGGGTACAATGAGCAGTTCTTC.

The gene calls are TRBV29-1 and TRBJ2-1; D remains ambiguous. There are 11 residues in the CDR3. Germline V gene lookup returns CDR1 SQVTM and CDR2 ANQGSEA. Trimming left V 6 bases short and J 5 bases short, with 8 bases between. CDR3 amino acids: CSVVFNNEQFF. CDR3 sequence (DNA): TGCAGCGTCGTCTTCAACAATGAGCAGTTCTTC.

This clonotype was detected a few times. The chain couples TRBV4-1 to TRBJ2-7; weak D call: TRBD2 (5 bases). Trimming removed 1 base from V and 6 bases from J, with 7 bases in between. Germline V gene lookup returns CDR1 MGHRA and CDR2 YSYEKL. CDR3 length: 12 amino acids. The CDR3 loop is CASSQGGIEQYF. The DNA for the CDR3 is TGCGCCAGCAGCCAAGGAGGGATCGAGCAGTACTTC.

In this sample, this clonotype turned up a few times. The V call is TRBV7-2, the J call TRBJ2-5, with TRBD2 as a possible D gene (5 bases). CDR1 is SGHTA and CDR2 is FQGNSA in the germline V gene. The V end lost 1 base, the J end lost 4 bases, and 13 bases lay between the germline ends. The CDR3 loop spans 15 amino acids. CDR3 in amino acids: CASSLGGAERETQYF. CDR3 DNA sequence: TGTGCCAGCAGCTTAGGTGGAGCGGAGCGAGAGACCCAGTACTTC.

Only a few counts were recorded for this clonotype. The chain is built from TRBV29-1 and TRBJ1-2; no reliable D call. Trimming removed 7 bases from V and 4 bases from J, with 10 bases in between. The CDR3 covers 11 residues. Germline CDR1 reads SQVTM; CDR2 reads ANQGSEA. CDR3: CSGATAYGYTF. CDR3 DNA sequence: TGCAGCGGGGCCACAGCCTATGGCTACACCTTC.

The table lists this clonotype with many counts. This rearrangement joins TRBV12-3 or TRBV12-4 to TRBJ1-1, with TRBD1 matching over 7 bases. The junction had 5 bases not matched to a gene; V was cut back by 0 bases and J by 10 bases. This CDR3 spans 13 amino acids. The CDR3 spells CASSLASPGGAFF. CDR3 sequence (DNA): TGTGCCAGCAGTTTAGCTTCACCAGGGGGAGCTTTCTTT.

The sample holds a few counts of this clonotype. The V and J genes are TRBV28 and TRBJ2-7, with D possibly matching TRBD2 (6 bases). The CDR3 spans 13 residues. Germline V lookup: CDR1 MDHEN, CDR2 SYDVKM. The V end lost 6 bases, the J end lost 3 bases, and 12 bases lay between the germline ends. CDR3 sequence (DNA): TGTGCCAGCAGACTAGCACCCCTCTACGAGCAGTACTTC. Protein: CASRLAPLYEQYF.

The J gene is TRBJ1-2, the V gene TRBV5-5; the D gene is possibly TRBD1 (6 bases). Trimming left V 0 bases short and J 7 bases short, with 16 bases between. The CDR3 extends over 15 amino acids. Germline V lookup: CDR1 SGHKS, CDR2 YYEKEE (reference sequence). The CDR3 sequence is CASSLGNRGAAGYTF. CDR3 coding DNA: TGTGCCAGCAGCTTGGGGAATCGGGGGGCGGCTGGCTACACCTTC.

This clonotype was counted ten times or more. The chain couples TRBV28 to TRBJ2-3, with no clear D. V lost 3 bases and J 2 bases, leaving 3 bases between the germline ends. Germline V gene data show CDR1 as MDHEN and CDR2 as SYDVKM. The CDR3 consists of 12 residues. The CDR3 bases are TGTGCCAGCAGTTTGTACACAGATACGCAGTATTTT. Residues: CASSLYTDTQYF.

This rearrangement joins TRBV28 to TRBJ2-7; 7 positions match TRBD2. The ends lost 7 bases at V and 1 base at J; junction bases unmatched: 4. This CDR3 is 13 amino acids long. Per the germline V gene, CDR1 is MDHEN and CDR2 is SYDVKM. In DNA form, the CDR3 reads TGTGCCAGCACGATGGGGGGGTCCTACGAGCAGTACTTC. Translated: CASTMGGSYEQYF. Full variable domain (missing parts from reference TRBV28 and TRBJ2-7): DVKVTQSSRYLVKRTGEKVFLECVQDMDHENMFWYRQDPGLGLRLIYFSYDVKMKEKGDIPEGYSVSREKKERFSLILESASTNQTSMYLCASTMGGSYEQYFGPGTRLTVT.

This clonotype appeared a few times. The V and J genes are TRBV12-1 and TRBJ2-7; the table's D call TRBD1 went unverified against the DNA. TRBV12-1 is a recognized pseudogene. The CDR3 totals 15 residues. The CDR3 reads CASSFRRDTIYEQYF. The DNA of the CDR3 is TGTGCCAGCAGCTTTAGGAGGGACACTATCTACGAGCAGTACTTC.

The CDR3 is CASSLPGLLSSYEQYF. The CDR3 nucleotides read TGTGCCAGCAGCCTCCCGGGACTCTTAAGCTCCTACGAGCAGTACTTC. The chain recombines TRBV7-8 with TRBJ2-7; a weak D match, TRBD2 (6 bases). Deletions cut 5 bases from V and 0 bases from J, with 17 bases between. CDR3 length: 16 amino acids. The V gene's germline CDR1 is SGHVS and CDR2 FQNEAQ. The full variable domain, in which reference TRBV7-8 and TRBJ2-7 provide the parts outside the CDR3, is GAGVSQSPRYKVAKRGQDVALRCDPISGHVSLFWYQQALGQGPEFLTYFQNEAQLDKSGLPSDRFFAERPEGSVSTLKIQRTQQEDSAVYLCASSLPGLLSSYEQYFGPGTRLTVT.

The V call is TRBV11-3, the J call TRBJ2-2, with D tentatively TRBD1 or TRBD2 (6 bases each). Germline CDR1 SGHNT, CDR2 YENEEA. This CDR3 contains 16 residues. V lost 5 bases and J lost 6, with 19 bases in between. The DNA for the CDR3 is TGTGCCAGCAGCCCCCGGGGGCCTGGGTTGGCCGGGGAGCTGTTTTTT. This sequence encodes CASSPRGPGLAGELFF.

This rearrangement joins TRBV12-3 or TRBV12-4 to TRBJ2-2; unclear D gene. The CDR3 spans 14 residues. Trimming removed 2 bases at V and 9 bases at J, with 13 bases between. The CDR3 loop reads CASSLSLSGRELFF. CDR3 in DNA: TGTGCCAGCAGTTTATCCCTTTCGGGCAGGGAGCTGTTTTTT.

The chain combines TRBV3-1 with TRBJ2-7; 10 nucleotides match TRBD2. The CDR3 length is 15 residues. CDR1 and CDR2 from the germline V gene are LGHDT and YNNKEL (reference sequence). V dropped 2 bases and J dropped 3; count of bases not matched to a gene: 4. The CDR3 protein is CASSQLLAGSYEQYF. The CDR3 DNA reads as TGTGCCAGCAGCCAATTACTAGCGGGAAGCTACGAGCAGTACTTC.

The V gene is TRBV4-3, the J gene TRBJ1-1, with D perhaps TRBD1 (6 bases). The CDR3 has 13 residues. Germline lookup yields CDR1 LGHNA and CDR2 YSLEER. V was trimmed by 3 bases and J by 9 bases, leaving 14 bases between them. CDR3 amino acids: CASSHAQGRQAFF. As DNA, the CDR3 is TGCGCCAGCAGCCATGCACAGGGTAGGCAAGCTTTCTTT.

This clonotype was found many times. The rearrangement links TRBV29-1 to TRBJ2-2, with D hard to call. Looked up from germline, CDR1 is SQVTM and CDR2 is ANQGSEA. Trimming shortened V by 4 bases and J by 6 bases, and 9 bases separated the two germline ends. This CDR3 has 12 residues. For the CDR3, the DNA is TGCAGCGTTGTGGCAGTGGCCGGGGAGCTGTTTTTT. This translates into CSVVAVAGELFF.

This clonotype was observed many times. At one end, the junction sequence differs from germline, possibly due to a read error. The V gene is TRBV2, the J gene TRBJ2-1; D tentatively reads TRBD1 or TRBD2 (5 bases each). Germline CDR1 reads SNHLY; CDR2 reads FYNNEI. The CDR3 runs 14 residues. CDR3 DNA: TGTGCCAGCATGGGGACGCCATCCTTCAATCAGCAGTTCTTC. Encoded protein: CASMGTPSFNQQFF.

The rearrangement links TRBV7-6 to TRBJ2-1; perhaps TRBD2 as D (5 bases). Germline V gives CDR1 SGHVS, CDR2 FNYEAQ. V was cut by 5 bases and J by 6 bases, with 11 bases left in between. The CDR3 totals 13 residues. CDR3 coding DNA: TGTGCCAGCAGCCCAAGCGGATCCAATGAGCAGTTCTTC. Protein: CASSPSGSNEQFF.

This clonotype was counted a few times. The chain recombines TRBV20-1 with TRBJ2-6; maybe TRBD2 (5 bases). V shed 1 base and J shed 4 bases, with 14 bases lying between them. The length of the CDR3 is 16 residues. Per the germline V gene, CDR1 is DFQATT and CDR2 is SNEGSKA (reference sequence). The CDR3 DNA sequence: TGCAGTGCTAGAGGACGCGGGTCCCGGGGGGCCAACGTCCTGACTTTC. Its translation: CSARGRGSRGANVLTF.

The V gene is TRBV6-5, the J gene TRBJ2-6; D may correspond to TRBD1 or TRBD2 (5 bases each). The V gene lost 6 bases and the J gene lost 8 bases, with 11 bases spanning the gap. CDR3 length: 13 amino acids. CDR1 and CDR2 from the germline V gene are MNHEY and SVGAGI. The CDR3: CASRGEWSNVLTF. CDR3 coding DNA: TGTGCCAGCAGAGGGGAGTGGTCCAACGTCCTGACTTTC.

CDR3 nucleotides: TGTGCCAGTAACACCTTCCGTGAACAGCCCCAGCATTTT. Its translation: CASNTFREQPQHF. This rearrangement joins TRBV19 to TRBJ1-5, with D hard to call. Trimming took 7 bases from V and 7 from J, leaving 14 bases between them. The CDR3 contains 13 residues. Germline CDR1 is LNHDA and CDR2 is SQIVND (reference sequence).

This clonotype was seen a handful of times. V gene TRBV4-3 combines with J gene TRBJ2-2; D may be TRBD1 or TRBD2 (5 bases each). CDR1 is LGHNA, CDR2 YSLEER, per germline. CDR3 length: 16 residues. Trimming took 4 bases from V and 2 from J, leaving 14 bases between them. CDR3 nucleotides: TGCGCCAGCAGCCTGTCACCGGGACCCAACACCGGGGAGCTGTTTTTT. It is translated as CASSLSPGPNTGELFF.

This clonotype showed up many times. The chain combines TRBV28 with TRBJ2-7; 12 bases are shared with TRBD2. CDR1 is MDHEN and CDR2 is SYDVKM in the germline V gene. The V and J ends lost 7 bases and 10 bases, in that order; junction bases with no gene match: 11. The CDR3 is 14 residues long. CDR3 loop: CASNRALAGGPQYF. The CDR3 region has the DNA TGTGCCAGCAACAGGGCACTAGCGGGAGGTCCCCAGTACTTC.

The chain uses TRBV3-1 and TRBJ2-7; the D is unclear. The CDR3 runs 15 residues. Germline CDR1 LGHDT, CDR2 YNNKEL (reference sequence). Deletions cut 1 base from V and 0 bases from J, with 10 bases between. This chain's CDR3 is CASSQGWQYSYEQYF. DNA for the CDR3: TGTGCCAGCAGCCAAGGGTGGCAGTACTCCTACGAGCAGTACTTC.

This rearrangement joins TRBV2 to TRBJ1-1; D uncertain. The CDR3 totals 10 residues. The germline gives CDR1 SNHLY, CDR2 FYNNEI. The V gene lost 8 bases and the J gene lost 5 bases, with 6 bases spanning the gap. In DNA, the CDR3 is TGTGCCAGCCGCGAGACTGAAGCTTTCTTT. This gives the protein CASRETEAFF. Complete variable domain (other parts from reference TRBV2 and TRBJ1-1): EPEVTQTPSHQVTQMGQEVILRCVPISNHLYFYWYRQILGQKVEFLVSFYNNEISEKSEIFDDQFSVERPDGSNFTLKIRSTKLEDSAMYFCASRETEAFFGQGTRLTVV.

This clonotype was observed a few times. CDR3 in amino acids: CALLKGAFF. As DNA, the CDR3 is TGTGCCCTCCTCAAGGGAGCTTTCTTT. The rearrangement uses TRBV28 and TRBJ1-1; no clear D. The CDR3 totals 9 residues. Germline CDR1 is MDHEN and CDR2 is SYDVKM. V was clipped by 11 bases and J by 10 bases, with 11 bases between them.

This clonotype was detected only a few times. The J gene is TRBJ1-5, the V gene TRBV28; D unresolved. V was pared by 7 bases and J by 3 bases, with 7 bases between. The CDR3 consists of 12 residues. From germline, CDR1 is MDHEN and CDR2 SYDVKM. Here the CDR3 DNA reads TGTGCCAGCAAACAGCTCAATCAGCCCCAGCATTTT. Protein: CASKQLNQPQHF.

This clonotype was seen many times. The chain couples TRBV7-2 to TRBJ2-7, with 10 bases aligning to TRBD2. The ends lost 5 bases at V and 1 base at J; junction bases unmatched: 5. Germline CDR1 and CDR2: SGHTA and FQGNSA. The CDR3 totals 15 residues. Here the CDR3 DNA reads TGTGCCAGCAGCCCGAGCGGGAGGGGATCCTACGAGCAGTACTTC. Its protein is CASSPSGRGSYEQYF.